This TCR beta chain was recovered during a study of blood T cells in healthy people across ages. The study's findings and limits: Getting older went along with TCR beta diversity per million T cells dropping roughly linearly. A greater number of naive CD4+ cells and higher diversity distinguished long-lived donors from aged donors.

The donors, aged roughly 6 to 90, were healthy Caucasians from Russia. Every donor gave 9 to 10 milliliters of peripheral blood. Together with a sample-barcoded 5' primer, a J-beta primer mix was included in a second PCR lasting about 7 to 11 cycles. TCRdb re-derived calls from the 5' RACE reads in MiXCR, one entry per CDR3 protein. The sample records roughly 680,000 distinct CDR3 sequences, over 45% being singletons. To note about this clonotype: The antigen is unknown.

CDR1 is DFQATT and CDR2 is SNEGSKA in the germline V gene (reference sequence). This CDR3 is 15 amino acids long. The V gene end was trimmed by 6 bases and the J gene end by 3 bases; junction bases not matched to a gene: 9. The sample consisted of blood. This clonotype originated in a woman in her sixties or seventies in good health. The chain joins TRBV20-1 to TRBJ1-5, with 9 bases fitting TRBD1. CDR3 region: CSAGQGRGANQPQHF. The CDR3, as DNA: TGCAGTGCGGGACAGGGCCGGGGGGCCAATCAGCCCCAGCATTTT.